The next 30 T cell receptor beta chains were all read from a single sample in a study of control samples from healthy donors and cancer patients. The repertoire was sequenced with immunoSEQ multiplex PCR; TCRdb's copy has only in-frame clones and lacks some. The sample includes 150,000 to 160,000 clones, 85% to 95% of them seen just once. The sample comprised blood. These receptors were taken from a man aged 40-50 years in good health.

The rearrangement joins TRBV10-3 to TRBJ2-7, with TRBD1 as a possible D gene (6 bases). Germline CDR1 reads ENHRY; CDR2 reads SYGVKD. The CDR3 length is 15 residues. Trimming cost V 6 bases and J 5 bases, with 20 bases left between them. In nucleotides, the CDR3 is TGTGCCATCAGGTCGGCGACAGGTGCTTTCAACGAGCAGTACTTC. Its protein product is CAIRSATGAFNEQYF.

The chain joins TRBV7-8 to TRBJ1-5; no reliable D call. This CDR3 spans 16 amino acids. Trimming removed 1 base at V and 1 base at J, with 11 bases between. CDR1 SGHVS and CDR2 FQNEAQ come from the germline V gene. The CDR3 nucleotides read TGTGCCAGCAGCTTAGTAAGGACCCTGAGCAATCAGCCCCAGCATTTT. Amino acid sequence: CASSLVRTLSNQPQHF.

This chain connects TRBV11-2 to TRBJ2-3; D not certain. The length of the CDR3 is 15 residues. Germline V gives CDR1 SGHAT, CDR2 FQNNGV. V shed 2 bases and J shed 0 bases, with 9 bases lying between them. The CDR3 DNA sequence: TGTGCCAGCAGCTTACCGCCGGGTAGCACAGATACGCAGTATTTT. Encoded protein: CASSLPPGSTDTQYF.

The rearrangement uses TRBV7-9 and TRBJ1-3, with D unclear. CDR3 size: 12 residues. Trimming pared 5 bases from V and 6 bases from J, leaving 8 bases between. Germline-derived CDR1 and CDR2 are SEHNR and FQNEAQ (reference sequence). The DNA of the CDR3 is TGTGCCAGCAGCGGTAGGACAAACACCATATATTTT. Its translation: CASSGRTNTIYF.

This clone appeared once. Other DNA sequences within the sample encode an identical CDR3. The CDR3 nucleotides are TGCGCCAGCAGCTTGGGGGTCAGGGGGCGTCAGAACACCGGGGAGCTGTTTTTT. Its translation: CASSLGVRGRQNTGELFF. The chain is built from TRBV5-1 and TRBJ2-2; 8 bases fit TRBD1. Germline-derived CDR1 and CDR2 are SGHRS and YFSETQ. This CDR3 has 18 amino acids. Unmatched junction bases numbered 8, after V lost 0 bases and J lost 1 base.

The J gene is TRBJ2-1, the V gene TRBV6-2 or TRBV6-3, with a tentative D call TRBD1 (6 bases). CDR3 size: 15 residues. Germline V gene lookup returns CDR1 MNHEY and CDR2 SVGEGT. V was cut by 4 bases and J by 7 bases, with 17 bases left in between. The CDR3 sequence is CASSFGGVGLNEQFF. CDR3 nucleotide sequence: TGTGCCAGCAGTTTTGGGGGCGTTGGCCTGAATGAGCAGTTCTTC.

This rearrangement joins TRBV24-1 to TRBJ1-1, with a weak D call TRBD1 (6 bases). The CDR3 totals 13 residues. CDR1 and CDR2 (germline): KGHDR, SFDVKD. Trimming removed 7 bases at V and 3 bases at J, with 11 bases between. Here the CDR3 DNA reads TGTGCCACCAGCGAAAGGACAGACACTGAAGCTTTCTTT. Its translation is CATSERTDTEAFF.

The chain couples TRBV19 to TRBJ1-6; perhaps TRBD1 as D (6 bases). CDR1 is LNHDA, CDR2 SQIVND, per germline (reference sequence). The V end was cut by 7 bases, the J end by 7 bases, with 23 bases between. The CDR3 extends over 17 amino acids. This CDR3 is CASTYRGRAGSNSPLHF. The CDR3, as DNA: TGTGCCAGTACCTACCGGGGGCGGGCAGGCTCAAATTCACCCCTCCACTTT.

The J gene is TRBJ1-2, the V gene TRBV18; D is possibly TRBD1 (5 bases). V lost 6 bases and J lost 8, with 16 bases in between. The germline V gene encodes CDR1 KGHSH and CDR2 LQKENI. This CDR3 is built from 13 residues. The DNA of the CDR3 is TGTGCCAGCTCTCCCACCTGGGGGGAAGGCTACACCTTC. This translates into CASSPTWGEGYTF.

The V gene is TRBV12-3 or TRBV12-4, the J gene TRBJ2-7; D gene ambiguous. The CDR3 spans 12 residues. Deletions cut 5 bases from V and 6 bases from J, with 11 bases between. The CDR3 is CASSAMESEQYF. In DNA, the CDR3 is TGTGCCAGCAGTGCCATGGAGTCCGAGCAGTACTTC.

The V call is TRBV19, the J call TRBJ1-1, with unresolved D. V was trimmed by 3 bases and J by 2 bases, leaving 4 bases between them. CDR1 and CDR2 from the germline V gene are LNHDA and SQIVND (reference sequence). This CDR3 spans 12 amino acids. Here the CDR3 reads CASSMANTEAFF. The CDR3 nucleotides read TGTGCCAGTAGTATGGCTAACACTGAAGCTTTCTTT.

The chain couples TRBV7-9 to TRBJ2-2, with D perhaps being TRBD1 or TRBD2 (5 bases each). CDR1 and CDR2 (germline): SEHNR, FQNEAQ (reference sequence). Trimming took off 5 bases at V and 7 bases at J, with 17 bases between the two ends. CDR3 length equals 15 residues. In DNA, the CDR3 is TGTGCCAGCAGCCCCCCGGGGCGATGGGTCGGGGAGCTGTTTTTT. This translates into CASSPPGRWVGELFF.

CDR3 loop: CAWGRQTNEKLFF. CDR3 in DNA: TGTGCCTGGGGTCGACAGACTAATGAAAAACTGTTTTTT. The genes are TRBV30 and TRBJ1-4, with TRBD1 as a possible D gene (5 bases). Trimming stripped 5 bases from V and 2 bases from J, with 9 bases between. This CDR3 spans 13 amino acids. Germline assignment: CDR1 GTSNPN and CDR2 SVGIG (reference sequence).

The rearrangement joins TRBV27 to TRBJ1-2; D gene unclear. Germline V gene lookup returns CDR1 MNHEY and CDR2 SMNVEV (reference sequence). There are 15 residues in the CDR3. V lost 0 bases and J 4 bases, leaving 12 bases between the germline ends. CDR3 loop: CASSLSGGLFYGYTF. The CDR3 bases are TGTGCCAGCAGTTTATCGGGTGGGCTCTTCTATGGCTACACCTTC.

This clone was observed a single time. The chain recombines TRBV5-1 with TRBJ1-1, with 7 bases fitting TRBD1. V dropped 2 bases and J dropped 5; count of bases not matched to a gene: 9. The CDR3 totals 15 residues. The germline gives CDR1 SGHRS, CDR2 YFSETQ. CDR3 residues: CASSFDRAIKTEAFF. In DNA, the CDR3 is TGCGCCAGCAGCTTTGACAGGGCAATTAAAACTGAAGCTTTCTTT.

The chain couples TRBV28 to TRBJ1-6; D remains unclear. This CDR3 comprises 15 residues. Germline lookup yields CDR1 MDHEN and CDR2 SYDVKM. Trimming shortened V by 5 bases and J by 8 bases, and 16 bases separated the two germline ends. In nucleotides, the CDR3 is TGTGCCAGCAGTCCCACCACAGTGTTAGATTCACCCCTCCACTTT. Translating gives CASSPTTVLDSPLHF.

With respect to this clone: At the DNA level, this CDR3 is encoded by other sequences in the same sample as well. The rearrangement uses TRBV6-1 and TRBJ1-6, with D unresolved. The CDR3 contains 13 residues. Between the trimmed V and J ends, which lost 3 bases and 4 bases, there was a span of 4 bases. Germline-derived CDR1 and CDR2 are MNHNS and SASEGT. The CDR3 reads CASSEGYNSPLHF. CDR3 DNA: TGTGCCAGCAGTGAGGGATATAATTCACCCCTCCACTTT.

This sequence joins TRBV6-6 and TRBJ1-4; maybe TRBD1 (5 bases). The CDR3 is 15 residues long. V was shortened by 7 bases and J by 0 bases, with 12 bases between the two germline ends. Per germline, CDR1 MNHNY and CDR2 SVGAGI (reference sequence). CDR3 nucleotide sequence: TGTGCCAGCAAGAAACAAGGGGCAACTAATGAAAAACTGTTTTTT. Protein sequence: CASKKQGATNEKLFF.

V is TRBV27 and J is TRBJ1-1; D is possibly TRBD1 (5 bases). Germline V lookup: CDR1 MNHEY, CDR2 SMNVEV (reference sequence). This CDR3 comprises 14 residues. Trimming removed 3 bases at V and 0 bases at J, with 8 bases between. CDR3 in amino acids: CASSFQGLNTEAFF. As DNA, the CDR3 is TGTGCCAGCAGTTTCCAGGGTCTGAACACTGAAGCTTTCTTT.

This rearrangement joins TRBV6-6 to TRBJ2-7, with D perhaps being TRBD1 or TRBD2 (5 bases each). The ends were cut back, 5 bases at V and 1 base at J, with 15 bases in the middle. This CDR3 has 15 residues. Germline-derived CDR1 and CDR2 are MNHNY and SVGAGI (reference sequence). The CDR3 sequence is CASSNLRDGSYEQYF. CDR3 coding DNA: TGTGCCAGCAGTAATCTCCGGGACGGGTCCTACGAGCAGTACTTC.

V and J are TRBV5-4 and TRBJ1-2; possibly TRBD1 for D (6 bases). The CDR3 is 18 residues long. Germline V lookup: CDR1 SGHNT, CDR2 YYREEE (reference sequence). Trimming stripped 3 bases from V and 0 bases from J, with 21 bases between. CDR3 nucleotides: TGTGCCAGCAGCTCCGGCACAAACCGGGACAAAGCTAACTATGGCTACACCTTC. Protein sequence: CASSSGTNRDKANYGYTF.

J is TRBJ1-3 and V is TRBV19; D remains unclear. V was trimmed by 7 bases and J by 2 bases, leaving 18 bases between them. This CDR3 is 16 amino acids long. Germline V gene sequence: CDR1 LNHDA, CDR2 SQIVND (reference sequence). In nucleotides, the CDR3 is TGTGCCAGTACCTATCTCGGGGTGCGTACTGGAAACACCATATATTTT. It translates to CASTYLGVRTGNTIYF.

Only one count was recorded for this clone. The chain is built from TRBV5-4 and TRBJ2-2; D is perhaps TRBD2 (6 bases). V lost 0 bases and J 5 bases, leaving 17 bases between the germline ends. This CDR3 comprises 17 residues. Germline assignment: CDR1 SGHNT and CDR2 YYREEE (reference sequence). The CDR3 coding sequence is TGTGCCAGCAGCTTGGCCGTCGCGGGGTTGGAAACCGGGGAGCTGTTTTTT. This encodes CASSLAVAGLETGELFF. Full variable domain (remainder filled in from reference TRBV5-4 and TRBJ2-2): ETGVTQSPTHLIKTRGQQVTLRCSSQSGHNTVSWYQQALGQGPQFIFQYYREEENGRGNFPPRFSGLQFPNYSSELNVNALELDDSALYLCASSLAVAGLETGELFFGEGSRLTVL.

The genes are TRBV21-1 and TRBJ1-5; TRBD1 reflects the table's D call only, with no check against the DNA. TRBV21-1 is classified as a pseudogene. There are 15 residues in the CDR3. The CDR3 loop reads CASSKAGQSNQPQHF. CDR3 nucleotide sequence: TGTGCCAGCAGCAAAGCTGGACAAAGTAATCAGCCCCAGCATTTT.

The CDR3 nucleotides read TGTGCCAGCAGTTCAGGACAGGGGAGGTCCACCGGGGAGCTGTTTTTT. This translates into CASSSGQGRSTGELFF. V usage is TRBV2 and J usage is TRBJ2-2, with 9 bases fitting TRBD1. After removal of 5 bases from V and 4 bases from J, the junction contained 8 bases not matched to a gene. Germline loops: CDR1 SNHLY, CDR2 FYNNEI. The CDR3 spans 16 residues. Full variable domain (outside the CDR3, taken from reference TRBV2 and TRBJ2-2): EPEVTQTPSHQVTQMGQEVILRCVPISNHLYFYWYRQILGQKVEFLVSFYNNEISEKSEIFDDQFSVERPDGSNFTLKIRSTKLEDSAMYFCASSSGQGRSTGELFFGEGSRLTVL.

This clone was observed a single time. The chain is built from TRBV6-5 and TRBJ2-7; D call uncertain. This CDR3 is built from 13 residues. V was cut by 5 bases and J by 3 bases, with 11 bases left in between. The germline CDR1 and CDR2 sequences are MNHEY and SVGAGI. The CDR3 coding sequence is TGTGCCAGCAGTCTAAGCCGAGGCTACGAGCAGTACTTC. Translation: CASSLSRGYEQYF.

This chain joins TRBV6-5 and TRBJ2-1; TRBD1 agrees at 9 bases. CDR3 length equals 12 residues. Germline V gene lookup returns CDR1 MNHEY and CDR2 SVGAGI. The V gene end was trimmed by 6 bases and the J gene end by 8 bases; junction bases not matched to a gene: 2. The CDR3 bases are TGTGCCAGCAGGGGGACAGGGCATGAGCAGTTCTTC. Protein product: CASRGTGHEQFF.

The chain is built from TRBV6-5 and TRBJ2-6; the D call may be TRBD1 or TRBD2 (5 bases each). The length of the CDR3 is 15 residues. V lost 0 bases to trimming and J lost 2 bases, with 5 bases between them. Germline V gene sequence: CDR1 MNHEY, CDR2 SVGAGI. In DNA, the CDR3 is TGTGCCAGCAGTTACTCGGGGGCTGGGGCCAACGTCCTGACTTTC. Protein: CASSYSGAGANVLTF.

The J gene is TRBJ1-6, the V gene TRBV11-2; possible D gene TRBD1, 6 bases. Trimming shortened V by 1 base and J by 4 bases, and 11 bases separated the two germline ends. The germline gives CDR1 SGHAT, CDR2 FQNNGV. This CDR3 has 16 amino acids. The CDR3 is CASSLVGGGYNSPLHF. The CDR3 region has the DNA TGTGCCAGCAGCTTAGTAGGGGGTGGTTATAATTCACCCCTCCACTTT.

This CDR3 is CASTLASSSNYGYTF. The CDR3 DNA follows: TGTGCCAGCACCTTAGCCTCATCGAGTAACTATGGCTACACCTTC. The rearrangement uses TRBV5-6 and TRBJ1-2; D remains ambiguous. CDR1 and CDR2 from the germline V gene are SGHDT and YYEEEE. Trimming took 6 bases from V and 1 from J, leaving 16 bases between them. The CDR3 extends over 15 amino acids.